A selection of T cell receptor beta chains follows, all from one sample in a study of cytomegalovirus exposure and HLA in healthy donors. The protocol was immunoSEQ multiplex PCR, while the TCRdb copy is restricted to in-frame clones and leaves out a portion. The sample contains 100,000 to 150,000 clones, 15% to 20% of which appear only once. The specimen sequenced was PBMCs. The receptors originated from a female donor in good health and CMV-seropositive. Each CDR3 is given with its conserved first and last residue. A D gene is named only where the DNA matches it firmly. Clone size is not always given. Where it is, it says once, few, many or a class for expanded clones.

cdr3_length,d_call,j_call,v_call,clone_size,cdr3_nt,cdr3_aa
14,-,TRBJ2-2,TRBV11-2,-,TGTGCCAGTACGGCGGGGACGAACACCGGGGAGCTGTTTTTT,CASTAGTNTGELFF
15,-,TRBJ2-2,TRBV4-3,few,TGCGCCAGCAGCCAAGATCTGGGGGCAGTCGGGGAGCTGTTTTTT,CASSQDLGAVGELFF
20,TRBD2,TRBJ2-2,TRBV27,few,TGTGCCAGCAGTTTTTTTCCGTCCGTTGTGCGGGGGGAGGGTACCGGGGAGCTGTTTTTT,CASSFFPSVVRGEGTGELFF
15,-,TRBJ2-4,TRBV7-2,-,TGTGCCAGCAGCTTAGCGGGGGGGCCATACTACATTCAGTACTTC,CASSLAGGPYYIQYF
15,-,TRBJ1-5,TRBV4-3,few,TGCGCCAGCAGCCAAGTCTGGGGGCTCGGGCAGCCCCAGCATTTT,CASSQVWGLGQPQHF
15,-,TRBJ1-4,TRBV19,once,TGTGCCAGTAGTATATTAACGGGAACTAATGAAAAACTGTTTTTT,CASSILTGTNEKLFF
15,-,TRBJ2-2,TRBV7-2,-,TGTGCCAGCAGCTTCGTGCAAGTCCTAGGCGGGGAGCTGTTTTTT,CASSFVQVLGGELFF
14,-,TRBJ1-1,TRBV12-5,-,TGTGCTAGTGGTCTTAACTCGGGTGAGACTGAAGCTTTCTTT,CASGLNSGETEAFF
16,TRBD2,TRBJ2-1,TRBV9,-,TGTGCCAGCAGCCTACTAGCGGGAGGTCTCTACAATGAGCAGTTCTTC,CASSLLAGGLYNEQFF
13,-,TRBJ2-2,TRBV6-4,many,TGTGCCAGCAGTAGCGGGAACACCGGGGAGCTGTTTTTT,CASSSGNTGELFF
16,-,TRBJ2-1,TRBV15,few,TGTGCCACCAGCAGAGATTCAACAGGCGGCTACAATGAGCAGTTCTTC,CATSRDSTGGYNEQFF
16,-,TRBJ2-2,TRBV6-5,few,TGTGCCAGCAGTTACTCAAGGGGCTCTGGCGCCGGGGAGCTGTTTTTT,CASSYSRGSGAGELFF
14,TRBD1,TRBJ2-7,TRBV29-1,-,TGCAGCGTTGTACGACAGGGTTACGACTACGAGCAGTACTTC,CSVVRQGYDYEQYF
16,-,TRBJ1-1,TRBV5-8,few,TGTGCCAGCAGCACGCCTCAGGGGCGTCTGAACACTGAAGCTTTCTTT,CASSTPQGRLNTEAFF
14,-,TRBJ2-3,TRBV5-1,few,TGCGCCAGCAGCTTGAGCGGGAGCACAGATACGCAGTATTTT,CASSLSGSTDTQYF
15,-,TRBJ1-3,TRBV6-6,few,TGTGCCAGCAGTTACTCTTCCAGCTCTGGAAACACCATATATTTT,CASSYSSSSGNTIYF
20,-,TRBJ1-1,TRBV4-3,few,TGCGCCAGCCGCCAGCCAACGCATCGAGAGAGAAGGGGTCGGAGCACTGAAGCTTTCTTT,CASRQPTHRERRGRSTEAFF
17,TRBD2,TRBJ2-7,TRBV28,few,TGTGCCAGCAGTTTTTGGATCTTCGGCGGGAGCTCCTACGAGCAGTACTTC,CASSFWIFGGSSYEQYF
14,TRBD1,TRBJ2-7,TRBV4-1,-,TGCGCCAGCAGGGTAGGACAGGGGGCTTACGAGCAGTACTTC,CASRVGQGAYEQYF
13,-,TRBJ1-1,TRBV29-1,-,TGCAGTTTAGCAGGGTCCCGGAACGCTGAAGCTTTCTTT,CSLAGSRNAEAFF
16,-,TRBJ2-7,TRBV28,-,TGTGCCAGCAGTTTGGTCCGGGTGTTCCTATCAGACGAGCAGTACTTC,CASSLVRVFLSDEQYF
15,-,TRBJ1-1,TRBV28,-,TGTGCCAGCACCGTGAGCGGGTCCAATTTTGCTGAAGCTTTCTTT,CASTVSGSNFAEAFF
14,TRBD1,TRBJ2-7,TRBV5-6,few,TGTGCCAGCAGCTTGGGGGACAGAACCTACGAGCAGTACTTC,CASSLGDRTYEQYF
15,TRBD1,TRBJ1-5,TRBV27,-,TGTGCCAGCAGTGCCGGGACAGGGGGCAATCAGCCCCAGCATTTT,CASSAGTGGNQPQHF